The 21 T cell receptor beta chains listed next were all sequenced from one sample in a study of T cells in Graves' hyperthyroidism and ophthalmopathy. The source material, RNA transcripts, was used to amplify TCR beta CDR3 regions. TCR CDR3 regions were first amplified by RT-PCR with HTBI primers. TCRdb called the multiplex PCR reads again in MiXCR, with one record for every CDR3 protein. This sample has hundreds of thousands of distinct CDR3 sequences, with less than 20% found just once. Sequenced: blood. The receptors were gathered from a man aged 40-50 years with Graves' ophthalmopathy.

The chain couples TRBV6-4 to TRBJ1-2; tentatively, D is TRBD1 (5 bases). The CDR3 length is 15 residues. Germline values: CDR1 MRHNA, CDR2 SNTAGT. The V and J ends lost 6 bases and 2 bases respectively, with 16 bases between them. CDR3 in DNA: TGTGCCAGCAGCCCCTTGGCAGGGCTGAACTATGGCTACACCTTC. Translating gives CASSPLAGLNYGYTF.

The rearrangement links TRBV5-6 to TRBJ2-2; D is undetermined. This CDR3 comprises 14 residues. Germline CDR1 is SGHDT and CDR2 is YYEEEE. V was cut by 2 bases and J by 3 bases, with 8 bases left in between. CDR3 in amino acids: CASSFERDTGELFF. The CDR3, as DNA: TGTGCCAGCAGCTTCGAGCGTGACACCGGGGAGCTGTTTTTT.

This clonotype was picked up a small number of times. The CDR3, as DNA: TGTGCCAGCAGCCAGGGGCTTCGACCGGGACAAAACACCGGGGAGCTGTTTTTT. It codes for CASSQGLRPGQNTGELFF. The V and J genes are TRBV7-9 and TRBJ2-2; TRBD1 is a possible D gene (6 bases). This CDR3 is 18 amino acids long. The germline CDR1 and CDR2 sequences are SEHNR and FQNEAQ (reference sequence). V was clipped by 5 bases and J by 2 bases, with 21 bases between them.

This clonotype was counted only a few times. V gene TRBV29-1 combines with J gene TRBJ2-1, with 13 bases lining up with TRBD2. V dropped 4 bases and J dropped 0; count of bases not matched to a gene: 9. The CDR3 spans 18 residues. Per germline, CDR1 SQVTM and CDR2 ANQGSEA. As DNA, the CDR3 is TGCAGCGTTGTAGGACTAGCGGGGGCTAAGAGCTCCTACAATGAGCAGTTCTTC. Protein sequence: CSVVGLAGAKSSYNEQFF.

This clonotype was counted once. The rearrangement uses TRBV14 and TRBJ2-1, with 11 bases aligning to TRBD2. Germline CDR1 is SGHDN and CDR2 is FVKESK. Trimming took 3 bases from V and 3 from J; bases not matched to a gene: 7. This CDR3 is built from 17 residues. The CDR3 spells CASSHHGTSGIYNEQFF. CDR3 nucleotide sequence: TGTGCCAGCAGCCATCACGGGACTAGCGGCATCTACAATGAGCAGTTCTTC.

Many counts were recorded for this clonotype. The chain uses TRBV2 and TRBJ2-1, with D tentatively TRBD1 (5 bases). V was cut by 9 bases and J by 5 bases, with 14 bases left in between. Looked up from germline, CDR1 is SNHLY and CDR2 is FYNNEI. There are 13 residues in the CDR3. The CDR3 nucleotides are TGTGCCAGTATAGATCAGGGAAACAATGAGCAGTTCTTC. This codes for CASIDQGNNEQFF.

The V call is TRBV28, the J call TRBJ2-7, with D possibly matching TRBD1 (6 bases). Trimming cost V 11 bases and J 5 bases, with 22 bases left between them. The germline V gene has CDR1 MDHEN and CDR2 SYDVKM. This CDR3 is built from 14 residues. CDR3 sequence (DNA): TGTGCCCACACCCCCACAGGGACCCGAAACGAGCAGTACTTC. This translates into CAHTPTGTRNEQYF.

This clonotype was observed many times. The rearrangement joins TRBV13 to TRBJ1-1; TRBD1 matches 7 bases. The CDR3 contains 14 residues. Germline V gene lookup returns CDR1 PRHDT and CDR2 FYEKMQ (reference sequence). V lost 2 bases, J lost 6 bases, and 6 bases stayed unmatched. CDR3 coding DNA: TGTGCCAGCAGCTTACGGCAGGGGGGCTCTGAAGCTTTCTTT. The encoded protein is CASSLRQGGSEAFF.

The chain is built from TRBV27 and TRBJ2-3, with no clear D. Per germline, CDR1 MNHEY and CDR2 SMNVEV (reference sequence). Trimming took off 1 base at V and 0 bases at J, with 11 bases between the two ends. The CDR3 extends over 16 amino acids. Here the CDR3 DNA reads TGTGCCAGCAGTTTATATGGCAGTTCTAGCACAGATACGCAGTATTTT. This encodes CASSLYGSSSTDTQYF.

This chain joins TRBV29-1 and TRBJ2-7; D perhaps matches TRBD1 (5 bases). Germline CDR1 is SQVTM and CDR2 is ANQGSEA. Trimming removed 6 bases at V and 3 bases at J, with 12 bases between. This CDR3 has 12 amino acids. CDR3 protein: CSVVTGVYEQYF. CDR3 nucleotides: TGCAGCGTCGTCACAGGTGTCTACGAGCAGTACTTC.

This clonotype was detected many times. The V gene is TRBV10-3, the J gene TRBJ2-7; D might be TRBD2 (8 bases). The CDR3 has 15 amino acids. Germline CDR1 reads ENHRY; CDR2 reads SYGVKD. The V end was cut by 10 bases, the J end by 3 bases, with 22 bases between. CDR3 protein: CATRDSGGRFYEQYF. CDR3 nucleotide sequence: TGTGCCACGCGGGACAGCGGGGGCCGGTTCTACGAGCAGTACTTC.

In this sample, this clonotype turned up a few times. The chain links TRBV14 to TRBJ2-1, with 8 bases aligning to TRBD2. From germline, CDR1 is SGHDN and CDR2 FVKESK. V shed 7 bases and J 3 bases; nucleotides not matched to a gene: 5. CDR3 length equals 14 residues. The CDR3: CASNAAGDYNEQFF. CDR3 in DNA: TGTGCCAGCAATGCAGCGGGAGACTACAATGAGCAGTTCTTC.

The chain couples TRBV29-1 to TRBJ2-7; 9 bases match TRBD2. Trimming removed 8 bases from V and 7 bases from J; junction bases left unmatched: 15. The CDR3 totals 14 residues. Germline V CDR1 and CDR2: SQVTM, ANQGSEA. The CDR3 coding sequence is TGCAGCCGAGGTTGGACTAGCGATAATGTGGAGCAGTACTTC. As protein: CSRGWTSDNVEQYF.

The V and J genes are TRBV2 and TRBJ2-3, with 8 bases lining up with TRBD2. The CDR3 runs 15 residues. Germline CDR1 SNHLY, CDR2 FYNNEI. Losses at the gene ends were 7 bases for V and 1 base for J; bases not matched to a gene: 7. CDR3 sequence reads: CASTRRGVGTDTQYF. DNA for the CDR3: TGTGCCAGCACACGGCGGGGGGTCGGCACAGATACGCAGTATTTT.

The gene calls are TRBV19 and TRBJ2-2; 7 bases line up with TRBD1. Germline V CDR1 and CDR2: LNHDA, SQIVND (reference sequence). J lost 3 bases, V lost 3 bases, and 10 bases had no gene match. The CDR3 spans 17 residues. CDR3: CASSMGLRGRDTGELFF. The DNA of the CDR3 is TGTGCCAGTAGTATGGGCCTTAGGGGGCGCGACACCGGGGAGCTGTTTTTT.

This clonotype was counted many times. The chain combines TRBV10-3 with TRBJ2-5; D possibly corresponds to TRBD2 (5 bases). V was trimmed by 6 bases and J by 3 bases, leaving 8 bases between them. The CDR3 contains 12 residues. From germline, CDR1 is ENHRY and CDR2 SYGVKD. The CDR3 reads CAIRGEEETQYF. The CDR3, as DNA: TGTGCCATCAGGGGAGAAGAAGAGACCCAGTACTTC.

This clonotype occurred many times. This chain connects TRBV10-3 to TRBJ2-7; TRBD2 matches 8 bases. From germline, CDR1 is ENHRY and CDR2 SYGVKD. Trimming removed 2 bases from V and 0 bases from J; junction bases left unmatched: 9. This CDR3 comprises 17 residues. The chain's CDR3 is CAISEGRSGGVSYEQYF. The CDR3 region has the DNA TGTGCCATCAGTGAGGGGAGAAGCGGGGGAGTCTCCTACGAGCAGTACTTC.

This clonotype was detected only a few times. J is TRBJ2-7 and V is TRBV10-3; 10 positions match TRBD2. Looked up from germline, CDR1 is ENHRY and CDR2 is SYGVKD. The CDR3 runs to 15 residues. Trimming removed 3 bases from V and 9 bases from J; junction bases left unmatched: 11. CDR3 in amino acids: CAISDPTESGGAQYF. In nucleotides, the CDR3 is TGTGCCATCAGTGATCCGACAGAAAGCGGGGGGGCGCAGTACTTC.

The chain uses TRBV9 and TRBJ2-3; no firm D call. Germline CDR1 SGDLS, CDR2 YYNGEE. The ends were cut back, 0 bases at V and 1 base at J, with 12 bases in the middle. The CDR3 has 16 amino acids. This CDR3 is CASSVAASWGTDTQYF. CDR3 coding DNA: TGTGCCAGCAGCGTAGCGGCATCCTGGGGCACAGATACGCAGTATTTT.

This clonotype appeared a few times. The chain uses TRBV11-2 and TRBJ2-2, with D tentatively TRBD1 (6 bases). V was shortened by 7 bases and J by 3 bases, with 15 bases between the two germline ends. Germline loops: CDR1 SGHAT, CDR2 FQNNGV. CDR3 length equals 15 residues. This CDR3 is CASTVQGYYTGELFF. CDR3 nucleotides: TGTGCCAGCACCGTACAGGGATATTACACCGGGGAGCTGTTTTTT.

This clonotype was recorded many times. This chain uses TRBV7-9 with TRBJ2-2, with D perhaps matching TRBD2 (5 bases). Germline V CDR1 and CDR2: SEHNR, FQNEAQ (reference sequence). The V gene lost 1 base and the J gene lost 5 bases, with 8 bases spanning the gap. The CDR3 covers 14 residues. The CDR3 sequence is CASSLELGTGELFF. CDR3 coding DNA: TGTGCCAGCAGCTTAGAACTAGGAACCGGGGAGCTGTTTTTT.